This entry concerns a single T cell receptor beta chain. Its antigen is not identified. These data come from a study of early T cells in non-severe SARS-CoV-2 infection. Study overall: Sequencing was performed on bulk RNA from unsorted whole blood, leaving chains unpaired. Study findings and constraints: Private and CD4 specificities were missed by VDJdb matching, skewed to anti-spike CD8.

The TCR library protocol was used to attach unique molecular identifiers. These identifiers were attached to individual cDNA molecules. TCRdb re-called the 5' RACE reads with MiXCR, one entry per CDR3 protein. The table shows some 91,000 distinct CDR3 sequences, with 9.5% to 12% occurring only once. CDR3 length: 14 residues. V lost 3 bases to trimming and J lost 2 bases; unmatched junction nucleotides: 6. Germline assignment: CDR1 DFQATT and CDR2 SNEGSKA (reference sequence). The sequence came from an adult who was a healthcare worker with PCR-confirmed SARS-CoV-2 infection or an uninfected control (not recorded which). V and J are TRBV20-1 and TRBJ2-7; 8 nucleotides match TRBD2. Sequencing used whole blood, obtained at baseline. The CDR3 reads CSASRGAGAYEQYF. CDR3 DNA sequence: TGCAGTGCTAGCCGGGGAGCGGGGGCCTACGAGCAGTACTTC.